This T cell receptor beta chain was retrieved from a study of cytomegalovirus exposure and HLA in healthy donors. Findings of the study overall: A prior analysis recorded that most TCR beta V segments were productive about 87% or about 30% of the time. Per a later analysis, HLA-associated TCR beta chains showed more clonal expansion than other, equally common TCR beta chains. There were several of the most significant clusters that appeared linked to common viral pathogens in a later analysis.

With 60 Vbeta and 13 Jbeta primers, the PCR was carried out. The assay was immunoSEQ multiplex PCR, and TCRdb's table has in-frame clones only and misses some. The sample holds more than 55,000 clones; around 83% are singletons and the top ten take about 4.3%. Details on this clone: Its specificity is not known.

The V gene's germline CDR1 is LGHNA and CDR2 YSLEER. V gave up 0 bases and J gave up 12 bases; unmatched junction bases: 8. The CDR3 has 16 residues. The chain recombines TRBV4-3 with TRBJ2-1, with 13 bases identical to TRBD2. Sample: PBMCs. The receptor was derived from a man aged 25-40 years in good health and CMV-seronegative. CDR3 sequence: CASSQDLGTSGEGQFF. The CDR3 DNA sequence: TGCGCCAGCAGCCAAGATCTGGGGACTAGCGGGGAGGGGCAGTTCTTC.